The 5 T cell receptor beta chains given below trace back to one sample, sequenced in a study of OX40 agonist ivuxolimab in advanced cancers. Sequencing used immunoSEQ multiplex PCR; TCRdb keeps in-frame clones, though not all of them. This table holds about 93,000 clones, 94% found once. Sample: CD4+ or CD8+ T cells sorted from blood, taken in a trial of the OX40 agonist ivuxolimab. All receptors come from an adult with an advanced solid tumor such as melanoma, head and neck, liver or kidney cancer.

The chain links TRBV5-1 to TRBJ1-2; maybe TRBD1 (6 bases). CDR1 SGHRS and CDR2 YFSETQ come from the germline V gene. Between the trimmed V and J ends, which lost 7 bases and 3 bases, there was a span of 16 bases. The length of the CDR3 is 14 residues. CDR3 sequence reads: CASPMGRGDYGYTF. The DNA of the CDR3 is TGCGCCAGCCCGATGGGGAGGGGGGACTATGGCTACACCTTC.

V usage is TRBV27 and J usage is TRBJ2-3, with 7 bases that match TRBD2. The trim removed 8 bases at V and 4 bases at J, leaving 18 bases unmatched. Germline values: CDR1 MNHEY, CDR2 SMNVEV (reference sequence). CDR3 length: 17 residues. The CDR3 loop is CASSNSRRRERADTQYF. CDR3 in DNA: TGTGCCAGCTCAAATTCCAGACGGCGGGAGAGGGCAGATACGCAGTATTTT.

This clone occurred once. The V and J genes are TRBV11-2 and TRBJ1-2, with D maybe TRBD1 (5 bases). Deletions cut 5 bases from V and 5 bases from J, with 15 bases between. CDR3 size: 14 residues. Germline V CDR1 and CDR2: SGHAT, FQNNGV. The CDR3 DNA reads as TGTGCCAGCAGCCCCGGGGGAGGGTGGTATGGCTACACCTTC. Amino acid sequence: CASSPGGGWYGYTF.

The chain recombines TRBV9 with TRBJ1-1; TRBD1 is a possible D gene (5 bases). Germline CDR1 and CDR2: SGDLS and YYNGEE. V gave up 0 bases and J gave up 2 bases, with 11 bases separating them. There are 15 residues in the CDR3. CDR3 DNA: TGTGCCAGCAGCGTAGTGGGGGGGATTAACACTGAAGCTTTCTTT. Protein product: CASSVVGGINTEAFF.

This clone turned up a few times. The gene calls are TRBV29-1 and TRBJ2-5, with TRBD1 identical over 8 bases. The CDR3 extends over 14 amino acids. V was pared by 8 bases and J by 3 bases, with 11 bases of the junction left unmatched. Germline V gene data show CDR1 as SQVTM and CDR2 as ANQGSEA. The CDR3 DNA reads as TGCAGCACCCTCTCGGGGGACAGGAAAGAGACCCAGTACTTC. This gives the protein CSTLSGDRKETQYF.